This TCR beta chain was observed in a study of OX40 agonist ivuxolimab in advanced cancers. Across the study: Ivuxolimab, an agonist antibody against OX40 (CD134), was given to patients. Dose-escalation cases comprised hepatocellular carcinoma, melanoma, renal cell or head and neck cancer.

The CDR3 contains 15 residues. The germline CDR1 and CDR2 sequences are LNHNV and YYDKDF (reference sequence). V was clipped by 3 bases and J by 6 bases; unmatched bases: 10. Measured with immunoSEQ multiplex PCR; TCRdb has only the in-frame clones, and not every one. The data show approximately 68,000 clones, just over 85% seen once. The count of this clone is one. The source is an adult with an advanced solid tumor such as melanoma, head and neck, liver or kidney cancer. This specimen consisted of CD4+ or CD8+ T cells sorted from blood, obtained in a trial of the OX40 agonist ivuxolimab. The gene calls are TRBV15 and TRBJ1-1; TRBD1 matches 7 bases. The CDR3 is CATSSPLGRGSEAFF. The DNA for the CDR3 is TGTGCCACCAGCAGTCCCCTGGGCAGGGGGTCTGAAGCTTTCTTT. Full variable domain (remainder filled in from reference TRBV15 and TRBJ1-1): DAMVIQNPRYQVTQFGKPVTLSCSQTLNHNVMYWYQQKSSQAPKLLFHYYDKDFNNEADTPDNFQSRRPNTSFCFLDIRSPGLGDTAMYLCATSSPLGRGSEAFFGQGTRLTVV.